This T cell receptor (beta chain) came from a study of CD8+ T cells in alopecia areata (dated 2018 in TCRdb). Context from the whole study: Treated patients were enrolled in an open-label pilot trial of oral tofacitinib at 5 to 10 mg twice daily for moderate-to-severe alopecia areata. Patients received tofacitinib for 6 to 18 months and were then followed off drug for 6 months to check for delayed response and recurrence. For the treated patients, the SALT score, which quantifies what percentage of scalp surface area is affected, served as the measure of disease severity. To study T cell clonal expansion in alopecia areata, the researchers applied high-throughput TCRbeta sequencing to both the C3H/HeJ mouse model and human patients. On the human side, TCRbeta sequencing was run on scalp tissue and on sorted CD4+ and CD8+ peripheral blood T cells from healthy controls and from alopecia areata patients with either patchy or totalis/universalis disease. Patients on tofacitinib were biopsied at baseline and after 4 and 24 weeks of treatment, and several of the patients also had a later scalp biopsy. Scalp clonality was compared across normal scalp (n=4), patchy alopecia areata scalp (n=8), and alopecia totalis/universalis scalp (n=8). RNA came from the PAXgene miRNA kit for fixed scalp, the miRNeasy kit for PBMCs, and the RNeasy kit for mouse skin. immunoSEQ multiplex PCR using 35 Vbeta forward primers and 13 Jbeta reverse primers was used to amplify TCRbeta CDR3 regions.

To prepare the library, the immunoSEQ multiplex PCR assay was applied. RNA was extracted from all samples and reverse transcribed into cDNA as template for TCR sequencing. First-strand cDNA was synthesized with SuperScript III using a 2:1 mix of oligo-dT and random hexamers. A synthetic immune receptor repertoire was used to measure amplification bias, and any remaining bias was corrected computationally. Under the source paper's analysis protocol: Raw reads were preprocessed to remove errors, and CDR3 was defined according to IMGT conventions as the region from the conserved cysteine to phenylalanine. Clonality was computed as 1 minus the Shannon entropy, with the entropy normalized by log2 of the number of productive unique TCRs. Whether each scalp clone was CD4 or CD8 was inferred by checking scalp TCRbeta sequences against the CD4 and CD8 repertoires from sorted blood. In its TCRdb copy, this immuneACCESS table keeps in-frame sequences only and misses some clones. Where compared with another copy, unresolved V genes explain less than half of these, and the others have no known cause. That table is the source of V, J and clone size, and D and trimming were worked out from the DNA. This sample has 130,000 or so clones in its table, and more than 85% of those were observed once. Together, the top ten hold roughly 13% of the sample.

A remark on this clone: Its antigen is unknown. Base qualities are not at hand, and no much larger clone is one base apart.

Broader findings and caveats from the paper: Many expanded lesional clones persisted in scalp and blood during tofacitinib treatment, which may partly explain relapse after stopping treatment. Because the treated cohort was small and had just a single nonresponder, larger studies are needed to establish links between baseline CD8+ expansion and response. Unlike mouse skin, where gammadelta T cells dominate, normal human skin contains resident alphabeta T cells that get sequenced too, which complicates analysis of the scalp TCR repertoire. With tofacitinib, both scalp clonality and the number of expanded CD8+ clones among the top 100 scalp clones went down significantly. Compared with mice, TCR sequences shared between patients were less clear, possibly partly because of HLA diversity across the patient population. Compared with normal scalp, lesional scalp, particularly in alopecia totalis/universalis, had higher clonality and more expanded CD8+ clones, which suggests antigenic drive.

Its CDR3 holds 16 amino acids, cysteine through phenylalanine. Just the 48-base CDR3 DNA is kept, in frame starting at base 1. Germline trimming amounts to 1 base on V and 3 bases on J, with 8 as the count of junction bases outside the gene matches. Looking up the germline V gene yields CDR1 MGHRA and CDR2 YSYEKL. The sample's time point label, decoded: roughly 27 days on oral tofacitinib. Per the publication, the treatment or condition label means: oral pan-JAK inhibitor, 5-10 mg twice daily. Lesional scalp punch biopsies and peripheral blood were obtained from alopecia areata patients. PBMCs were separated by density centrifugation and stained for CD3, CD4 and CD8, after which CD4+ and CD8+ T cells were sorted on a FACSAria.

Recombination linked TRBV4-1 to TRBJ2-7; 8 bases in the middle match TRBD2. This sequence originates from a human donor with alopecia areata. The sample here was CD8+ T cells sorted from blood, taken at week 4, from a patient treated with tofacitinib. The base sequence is TGCGCCAGCAGCCAAGGAGGCCCTCGGGGGGGCTACGAGCAGTACTTC. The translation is CASSQGGPRGGYEQYF.